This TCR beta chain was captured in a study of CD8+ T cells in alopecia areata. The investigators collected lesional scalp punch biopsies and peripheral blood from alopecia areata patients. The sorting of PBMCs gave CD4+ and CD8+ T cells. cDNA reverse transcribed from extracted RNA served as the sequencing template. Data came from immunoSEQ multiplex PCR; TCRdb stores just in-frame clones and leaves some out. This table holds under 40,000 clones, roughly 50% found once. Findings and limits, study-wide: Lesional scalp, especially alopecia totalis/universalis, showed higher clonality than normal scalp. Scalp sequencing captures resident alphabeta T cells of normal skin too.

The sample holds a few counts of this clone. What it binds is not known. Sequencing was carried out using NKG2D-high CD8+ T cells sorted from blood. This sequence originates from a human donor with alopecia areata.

The CDR3, as DNA: TGTGCCAGCAGCGCCGACAGGGGCTCCTACGAGCAGTACTTC. Protein: CASSADRGSYEQYF. The chain carries TRBV7-9 and TRBJ2-7, with 8 bases that match TRBD1. The germline V gene encodes CDR1 SEHNR and CDR2 FQNEAQ (reference sequence). The trim removed 5 bases at V and 0 bases at J, leaving 3 bases unmatched. The CDR3 length is 14 residues.